Listed below are T cell receptor beta chains from one sample, sequenced in a study of T cells in Graves' hyperthyroidism and ophthalmopathy. TCRdb itself ran the multiplex PCR reads through MiXCR, one entry per CDR3 protein. This sample yields around 690,000 distinct CDR3 sequences, of which more than 20% are seen a single time; more than 30% belongs to the top ten. The sample was blood. The receptors originated from a man aged 25-45 years with Graves' ophthalmopathy. CDR3s include the opening cysteine and the closing phenylalanine or tryptophan. Each record gives: clone size, V gene, D gene, J gene, CDR3 DNA, CDR3 protein. The D gene is left open where the match is weak. Clone size appears in some rows only: once, few, many, or a class for an expanded clone.

many,TRBV7-2,.,TRBJ2-2,TGTGCCAGCAGCTTAGACTCCCCCGGGGAGCTGTTTTTT,CASSLDSPGELFF
few,TRBV20-1,.,TRBJ2-6,TGCAGTGCTAGAGGGGCTGCGGCAATCTCTGGGGCCAACGTCCTGACTTTC,CSARGAAAISGANVLTF
few,TRBV4-1,TRBD1,TRBJ2-5,TGCGCCAGCAGCCAACCGGGACAGAGGATGGAGACCCAGTACTTC,CASSQPGQRMETQYF
few,TRBV4-1,.,TRBJ1-6,TGCGCCAGCAGCCAAGAAGGGGCGGGGCCACCCCTCCACTTT,CASSQEGAGPPLHF
many,TRBV28,.,TRBJ2-7,TGTGCCAGCAGTTTAGGGGCGGGTTACTCCTACGAGCAGTACTTC,CASSLGAGYSYEQYF
.,TRBV20-1,TRBD1,TRBJ1-2,TGCAGTGCTACCGAGCCAGGGGGGGTGAGGAACTATGGCTACACCTTC,CSATEPGGVRNYGYTF
few,TRBV19,.,TRBJ1-1,TGTGCCAGTAGTATCTATCGAAGACGGAATATGAACACTGAAGCTTTCTTT,CASSIYRRRNMNTEAFF
many,TRBV18,TRBD1,TRBJ1-2,TGTGCCAGCTCGCCCGGGACAGGTGACTATGGCTACACCTTC,CASSPGTGDYGYTF
few,TRBV5-1,.,TRBJ2-1,TGCGCCAGCAGCTACAGGTTCGATGAGCAGTTCTTC,CASSYRFDEQFF
.,TRBV5-1,.,TRBJ2-1,TGCGCCAGCAGCTTGGGACAGAGGGAGCAGTTCTTC,CASSLGQREQFF
.,TRBV5-1,.,TRBJ2-3,TGCGCCAGCAGCTGGAGACCGGGACACGTCACAGATACGCAGTATTTT,CASSWRPGHVTDTQYF
few,TRBV6-6,.,TRBJ2-2,TGTGCCAGCAGTTACTCTAGCAGGGGAAGGTCGGAGCTGTTTTTT,CASSYSSRGRSELFF
.,TRBV29-1,.,TRBJ1-1,TGCAGCGTCCTACAGAGACTGAACACTGAAGCTTTCTTT,CSVLQRLNTEAFF
few,TRBV19,.,TRBJ1-5,TGTGCCAGTAGTTTCTTCGGAATAAATCAGCCCCAGCATTTT,CASSFFGINQPQHF
few,TRBV5-1,TRBD2,TRBJ2-7,TGCGCCAGCAGCTCCGGGACTAGGGGGGTTGAGCAGTACTTC,CASSSGTRGVEQYF
many,TRBV10-3,.,TRBJ2-1,TGTGCCATCAGGGCGTTGAGGGATACGGATGAGCAGTTCTTC,CAIRALRDTDEQFF
few,TRBV28,.,TRBJ1-6,TGTGCCAGCAGTCGACGGTCGAGCTCCTATAATTCACCCCTCCACTTT,CASSRRSSSYNSPLHF
.,TRBV6-2/TRBV6-3,TRBD2,TRBJ2-7,TGTGCCAGCAGTTACGACCTAGCGGCGGCCTACGAGCAGTACTTC,CASSYDLAAAYEQYF
.,TRBV6-1,.,TRBJ2-1,TGTGCCAGCGGAATTTCTTCCTCCTACAATGAGCAGTTCTTC,CASGISSSYNEQFF
.,TRBV20-1,.,TRBJ2-2,TGCAGTGCTAGGCGTAGCGCCGGGACACTTACGCGCGGGGAGCTGTTTTTT,CSARRSAGTLTRGELFF
many,TRBV7-3,.,TRBJ2-3,TGTGCCAGCAGCGTTCATAGCGGAGTGATGAATACGCAGTATTTT,CASSVHSGVMNTQYF
many,TRBV2,.,TRBJ2-7,TGTGCCAGCAGCGAGGTACACGAGCAGTACTTC,CASSEVHEQYF
many,TRBV30,.,TRBJ2-2,TGTGCCTATACTGTCACCGGGGAGCTGTTTTTT,CAYTVTGELFF
.,TRBV7-2,.,TRBJ1-2,TGTGCCAGCAGCCCGGGATGGGCAAGGGGCTACACCTTC,CASSPGWARGYTF
.,TRBV25-1,.,TRBJ2-7,TGTGCCAGCAGTGAATCTTCCGGGGAGCAGTACTTC,CASSESSGEQYF
.,TRBV29-1,TRBD2,TRBJ2-1,TGCAGCGTTGACGGTAGCGGGAGGAGGAATGAGCAGTTCTTC,CSVDGSGRRNEQFF
.,TRBV12-3/TRBV12-4,TRBD2,TRBJ2-1,TGTGCCAGCAGTTGGGGTAGGGAGCGGGGGATCTACAATGAGCAGTTCTTC,CASSWGRERGIYNEQFF
many,TRBV28,.,TRBJ2-1,TGTGCCAGCAGTTTAGTAAGACGGGGTGAGCAGTTCTTC,CASSLVRRGEQFF
.,TRBV6-1,TRBD1,TRBJ1-2,TGTGCCAGCAGTGAAGGACGGGACAGGGGATGGAGCTATGGCTACACCTTC,CASSEGRDRGWSYGYTF
.,TRBV28,TRBD2,TRBJ2-5,TGTGCCAGCAGTTTAGGGTCGTGGCGGGAGAAAGAGACCCAGTACTTC,CASSLGSWREKETQYF
.,TRBV20-1,.,TRBJ1-5,TGCAGTGCCCGATGGGAGGGTGGGAATCGAAATCAGCCCCAGCATTTT,CSARWEGGNRNQPQHF
.,TRBV19,.,TRBJ2-3,TGTGCCAGTAGTATAAGACAGACCCCTAGCACAGATACGCAGTATTTT,CASSIRQTPSTDTQYF
many,TRBV11-2,.,TRBJ2-7,TGTGCCAGCAGCTTTATCCGAGGGGTCGGCGAGCAGTACTTC,CASSFIRGVGEQYF
many,TRBV7-3,TRBD2,TRBJ2-7,TGTGCCAGCAGCTTAGGGGGGACTAGCGGGAGCTACGAGCAGTACTTC,CASSLGGTSGSYEQYF
.,TRBV27,.,TRBJ2-5,TGTGCCAGCAGTTTTGGCCTCCGAGAGACCCAGTACTTC,CASSFGLRETQYF
few,TRBV5-1,TRBD2,TRBJ2-3,TGCGCCAGCAGCTTGAGGGGGCTAGCGGGAGAGGATACGCAGTATTTT,CASSLRGLAGEDTQYF
many,TRBV28,TRBD2,TRBJ2-7,TGTGCCAGCAGTAGTAGCGGGACATTCAAAAGGGGCGAGCAGTACTTC,CASSSSGTFKRGEQYF
.,TRBV28,.,TRBJ2-6,TGTGCCAGCAAAAGCGGAAGCTCTGGGGCCAACGTCCTGACTTTC,CASKSGSSGANVLTF
few,TRBV6-1,TRBD2,TRBJ2-5,TGTGCCAGCAGTGAGGGGGTTAGGCGGGGAGGGGAGGAGACCCAGTACTTC,CASSEGVRRGGEETQYF
few,TRBV6-2/TRBV6-3,.,TRBJ1-1,TGTGCCAGCAGTTATTTGGGCGGTGTAGGCACTGAAGCTTTCTTT,CASSYLGGVGTEAFF
many,TRBV3-1,TRBD2,TRBJ2-1,TGTGCCAGCAGCCAGTTAGCGGGAGCATCCTACAATGAGCAGTTCTTC,CASSQLAGASYNEQFF
many,TRBV20-1,.,TRBJ2-3,TGCAGTGCCATTAACAGGGTACGGAACACAGATACGCAGTATTTT,CSAINRVRNTDTQYF
.,TRBV20-1,.,TRBJ2-3,TGCAGTGTTCTGACGGATGCGCTGGGGACAGATACGCAGTATTTT,CSVLTDALGTDTQYF
.,TRBV19,.,TRBJ1-1,TGTGCCAGTAACCTGCAGGGACACACTGAAGCTTTCTTT,CASNLQGHTEAFF
.,TRBV5-1,.,TRBJ2-5,TGCGCCAGCAGCCAAAAGCTACGACTGGGGCAAGAGACCCAGTACTTC,CASSQKLRLGQETQYF
.,TRBV5-1,.,TRBJ2-5,TGCGCCAGCAGCTTGTCCGGGTCTCTGGGGCAAGAGACCCAGTACTTC,CASSLSGSLGQETQYF
few,TRBV5-1,TRBD2,TRBJ2-1,TGCGCCAGCAGCTCCGGGACTAGCAATTCTAATGAGCAGTTCTTC,CASSSGTSNSNEQFF
few,TRBV20-1,.,TRBJ2-1,TGCAGTGCTAGAGATCGCCCGTACAATGAGCAGTTCTTC,CSARDRPYNEQFF